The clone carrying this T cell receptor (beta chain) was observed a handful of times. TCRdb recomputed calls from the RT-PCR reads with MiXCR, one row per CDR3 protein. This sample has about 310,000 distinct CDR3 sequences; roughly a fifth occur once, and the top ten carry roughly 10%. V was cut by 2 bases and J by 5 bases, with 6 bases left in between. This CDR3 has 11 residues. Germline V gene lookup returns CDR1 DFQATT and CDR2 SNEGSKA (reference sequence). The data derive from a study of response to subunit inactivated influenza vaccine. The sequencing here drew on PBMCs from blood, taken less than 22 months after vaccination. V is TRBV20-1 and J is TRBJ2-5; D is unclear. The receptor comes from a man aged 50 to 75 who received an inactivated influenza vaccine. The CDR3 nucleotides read TGCAGTGCTAGACACATGGAGACCCAGTACTTC. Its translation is CSARHMETQYF.